This T cell receptor (beta chain) was documented in a study of blood T cell repertoires in COVID-19. Background on the study: The United States, Italy and Spain were the sources of the acute and convalescent COVID-19 samples. T cells, B-cell-depleted T cells, or PBMCs provided the cDNA or gDNA that served as material.

Original processing notes: Reference gene primer amplification yielded estimated nucleated cell counts. TCRdb's copy holds only in-frame clones and misses some; the assay was immunoSEQ multiplex PCR. From that table come the V and J calls and clone size; the DNA was used to work out D and trimming. The sample contains about 80,000 clones, 82% of which appear only once. The V segment lost 5 bases and the J segment 5 bases; nucleotides outside the gene matches: 2. There are 13 residues in the CDR3. The V gene's germline CDR1 is LNHDA and CDR2 SQIVND (reference sequence). The chain links TRBV19 to TRBJ1-4; TRBD1 aligns across 7 bases. The receptor was derived from a man older than 75 with acute or convalescent COVID-19. The sample comprised peripheral blood. The CDR3 DNA follows: TGTGCCAGTAGTCCGGGACAGAATGAAAAACTGTTTTTT. It codes for CASSPGQNEKLFF.